This T cell receptor beta chain appears in the sequencing data of a study of PD-L1 blockade in urothelial cancer. Study information: Patients previously received 0 to 3 chemotherapy regimens. The median T cell count in blood samples was 141,255.

Profiling relied on immunoSEQ multiplex PCR, and the TCRdb table lists in-frame clones only, not all of them. The repertoire holds about 110,000 clones, with more than 85% as singletons. General study points: Stronger expansion of tumor-associated clones in blood at 3 weeks distinguished durable-benefit patients.

As to time point: peripheral blood 6 weeks after treatment start. Between 1 and 8 samples, pretreatment and on-treatment, were given by each patient. This CDR3 is 17 amino acids long. Germline V gene lookup returns CDR1 WSHSY and CDR2 SAAADI. Trimming at V came to 2 bases and at J to 5 bases, leaving 6 bases not matched to a gene. Details on this clone: The antigen is unknown.

Sequencing used PBMCs, obtained around atezolizumab (anti-PD-L1) treatment. This TCR was recovered from a man aged 55 to 69 with urothelial cancer. The chain uses TRBV10-2 and TRBJ2-5, with 15 bases that match TRBD2. As DNA, the CDR3 is TGCGCCAGCAGTGAGGGACTAGCGGGAGGGCATAGGGAGACCCAGTACTTC. It encodes CASSEGLAGGHRETQYF.